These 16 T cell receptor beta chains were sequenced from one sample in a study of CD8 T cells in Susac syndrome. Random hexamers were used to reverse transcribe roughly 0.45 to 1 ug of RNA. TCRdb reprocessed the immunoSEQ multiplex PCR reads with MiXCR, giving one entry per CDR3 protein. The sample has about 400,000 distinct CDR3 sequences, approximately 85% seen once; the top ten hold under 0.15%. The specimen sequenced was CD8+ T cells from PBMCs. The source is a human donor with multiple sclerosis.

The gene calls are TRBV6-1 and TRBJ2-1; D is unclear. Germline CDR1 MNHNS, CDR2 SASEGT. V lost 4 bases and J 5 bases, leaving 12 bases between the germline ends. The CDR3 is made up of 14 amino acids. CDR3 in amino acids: CASSVGIDNNEQFF. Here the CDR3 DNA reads TGTGCCAGCAGTGTGGGGATCGATAACAATGAGCAGTTCTTC.

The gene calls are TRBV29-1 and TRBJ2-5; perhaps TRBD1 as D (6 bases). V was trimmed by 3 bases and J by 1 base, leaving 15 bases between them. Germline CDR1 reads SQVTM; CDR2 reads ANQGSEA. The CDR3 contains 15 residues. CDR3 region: CSVDSSGHLQETQYF. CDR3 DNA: TGCAGCGTTGATAGTTCGGGACATCTCCAAGAGACCCAGTACTTC.

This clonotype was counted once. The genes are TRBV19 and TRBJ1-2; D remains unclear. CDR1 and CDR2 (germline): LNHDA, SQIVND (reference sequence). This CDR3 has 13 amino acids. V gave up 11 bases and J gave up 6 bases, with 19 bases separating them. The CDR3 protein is CAARAGYIDGYTF. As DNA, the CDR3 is TGTGCCGCCCGGGCAGGATACATCGATGGCTACACCTTC.

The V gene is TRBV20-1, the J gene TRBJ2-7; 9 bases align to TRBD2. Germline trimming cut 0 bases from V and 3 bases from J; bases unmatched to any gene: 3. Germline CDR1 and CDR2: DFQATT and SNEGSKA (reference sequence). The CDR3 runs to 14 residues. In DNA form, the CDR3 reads TGCAGTGCTAGAGATCCAGCGGGAGGCTACGAGCAGTACTTC. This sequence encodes CSARDPAGGYEQYF.

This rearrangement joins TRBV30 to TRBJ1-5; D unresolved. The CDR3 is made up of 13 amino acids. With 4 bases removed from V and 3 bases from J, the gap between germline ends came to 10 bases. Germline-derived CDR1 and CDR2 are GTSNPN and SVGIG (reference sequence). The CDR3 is CAWNINTNQPQHF. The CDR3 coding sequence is TGTGCCTGGAATATAAACACCAATCAGCCCCAGCATTTT.

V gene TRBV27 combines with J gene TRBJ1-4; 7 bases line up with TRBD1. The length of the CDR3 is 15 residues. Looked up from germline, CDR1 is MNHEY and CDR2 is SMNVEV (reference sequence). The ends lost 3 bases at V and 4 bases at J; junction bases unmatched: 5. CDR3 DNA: TGTGCCAGCAGTTTTTTAACAGGGGTTAATGAAAAACTGTTTTTT. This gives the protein CASSFLTGVNEKLFF. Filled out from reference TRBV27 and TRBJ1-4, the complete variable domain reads EAQVTQNPRYLITVTGKKLTVTCSQNMNHEYMSWYRQDPGLGLRQIYYSMNVEVTDKGDVPEGYKVSRKEKRNFPLILESPSPNQTSLYFCASSFLTGVNEKLFFGSGTQLSVL.

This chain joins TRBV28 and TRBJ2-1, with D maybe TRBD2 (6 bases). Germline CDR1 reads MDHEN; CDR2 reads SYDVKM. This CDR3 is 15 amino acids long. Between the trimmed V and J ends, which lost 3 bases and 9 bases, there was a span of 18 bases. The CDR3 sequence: CASSFLPSVISEQFF. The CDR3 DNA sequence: TGTGCCAGCAGTTTTCTGCCTAGCGTTATCAGTGAGCAGTTCTTC.

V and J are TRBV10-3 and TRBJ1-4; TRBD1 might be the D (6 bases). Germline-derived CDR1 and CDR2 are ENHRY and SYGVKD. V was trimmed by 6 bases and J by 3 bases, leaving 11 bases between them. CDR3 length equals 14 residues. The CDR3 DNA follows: TGTGCCATCAGCCAACAGGGATCTAATGAAAAACTGTTTTTT. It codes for CAISQQGSNEKLFF.

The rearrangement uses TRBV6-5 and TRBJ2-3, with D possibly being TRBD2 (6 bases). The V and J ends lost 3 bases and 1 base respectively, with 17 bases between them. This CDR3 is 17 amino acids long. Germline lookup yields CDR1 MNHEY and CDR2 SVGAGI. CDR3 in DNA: TGTGCCAGCAGTTATGGGGAGGAGACAGACGGCACAGATACGCAGTATTTT. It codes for CASSYGEETDGTDTQYF.

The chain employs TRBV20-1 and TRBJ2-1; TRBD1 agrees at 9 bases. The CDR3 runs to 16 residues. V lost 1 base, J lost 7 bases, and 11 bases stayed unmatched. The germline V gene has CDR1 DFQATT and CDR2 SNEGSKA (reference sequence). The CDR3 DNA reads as TGCAGTGCTAGAGGAACCTGGACAGGGGACAGGAATGAGCAGTTCTTC. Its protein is CSARGTWTGDRNEQFF.

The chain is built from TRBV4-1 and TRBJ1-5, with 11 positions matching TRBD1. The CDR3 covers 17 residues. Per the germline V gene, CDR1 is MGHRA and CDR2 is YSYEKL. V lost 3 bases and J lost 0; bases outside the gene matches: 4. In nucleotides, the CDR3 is TGCGCCAGCAGCCACTGGGGGACAGGGGGTAGCAATCAGCCCCAGCATTTT. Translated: CASSHWGTGGSNQPQHF.

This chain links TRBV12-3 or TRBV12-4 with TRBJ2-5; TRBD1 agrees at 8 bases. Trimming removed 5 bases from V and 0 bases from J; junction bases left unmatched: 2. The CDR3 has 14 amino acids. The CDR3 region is CASSDRGNQETQYF. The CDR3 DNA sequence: TGTGCCAGCAGTGACAGGGGCAACCAAGAGACCCAGTACTTC.

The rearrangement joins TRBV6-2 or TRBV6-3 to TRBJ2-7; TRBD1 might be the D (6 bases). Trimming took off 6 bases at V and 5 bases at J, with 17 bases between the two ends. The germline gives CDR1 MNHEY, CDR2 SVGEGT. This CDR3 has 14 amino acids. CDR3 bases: TGTGCCAGCAGCGACCTAACAGGGATAGACGAGCAGTACTTC. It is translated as CASSDLTGIDEQYF.

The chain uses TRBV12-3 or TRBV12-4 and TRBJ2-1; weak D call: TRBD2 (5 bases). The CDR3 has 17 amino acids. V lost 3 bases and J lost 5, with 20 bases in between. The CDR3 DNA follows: TGTGCCAGCAGTTTCTCTCCTAGCTTAACTGTGGACAATGAGCAGTTCTTC. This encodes CASSFSPSLTVDNEQFF.

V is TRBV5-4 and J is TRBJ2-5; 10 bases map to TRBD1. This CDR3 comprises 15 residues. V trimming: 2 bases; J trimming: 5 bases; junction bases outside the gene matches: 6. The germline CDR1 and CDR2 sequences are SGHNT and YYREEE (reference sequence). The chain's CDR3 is CASSFGTGVGETQYF. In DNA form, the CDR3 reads TGTGCCAGCAGCTTCGGGACAGGGGTTGGGGAGACCCAGTACTTC.

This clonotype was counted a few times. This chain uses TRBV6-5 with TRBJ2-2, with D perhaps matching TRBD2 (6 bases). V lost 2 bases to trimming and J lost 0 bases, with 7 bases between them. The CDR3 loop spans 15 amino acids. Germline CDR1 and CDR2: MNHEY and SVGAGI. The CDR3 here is CASSYGTANTGELFF. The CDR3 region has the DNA TGTGCCAGCAGTTACGGGACTGCGAACACCGGGGAGCTGTTTTTT.